This section outlines one TCR beta chain sequence together with its context. Germline V gene sequence: CDR1 MDHEN, CDR2 SYDVKM. The V end was cut by 2 bases, the J end by 7 bases, with 14 bases between. There are 14 residues in the CDR3. These data are taken from a study of CD8 T cells in Susac syndrome. The RNA input was 0.5 to 1 ug, and it was reverse transcribed with random hexamers. TCRdb re-derived calls from the immunoSEQ multiplex PCR reads in MiXCR, one entry per CDR3 protein. The data hold roughly 130,000 distinct CDR3 sequences, with about 95% observed a single time. Sequenced input: CD4+ T cells from PBMCs. The chain links TRBV28 to TRBJ1-2, with D unresolved. This sequence originates from a human donor with multiple sclerosis. The CDR3 is CASSLGGSHAGYTF. CDR3 coding DNA: TGTGCCAGCAGTTTAGGAGGGAGTCACGCTGGCTACACCTTC.